This TCR beta chain was sequenced during a study of T cell responses to AZD1222 COVID-19 vaccine. Sequencing was performed with immunoSEQ multiplex PCR; in TCRdb, only in-frame clones are kept and a portion is missing. The sample has 90,000 to 130,000 clones, roughly 84% seen once; the top ten hold 3% to 3.5%. Germline CDR1 and CDR2: SGHTA and FQGTGA. The CDR3 covers 16 residues. The study, taken as a whole, reports: At baseline, seropositivity was found in only six or seven AZD1222 recipients. When two AZD1222 doses had been given, Spike-specific TCR breadth and depth rose. Clonal diversity may have been underestimated in mostly white British donors.

On this clone itself: As yet, its antigen is unknown. The junction shows a germline mismatch at one end, possibly a read error.

The starting material was peripheral blood, obtained on day 0 of AZD1222 vaccination. The rearrangement uses TRBV7-3 and TRBJ1-2; tentative D call: TRBD1 (5 bases). This sequence originates from an adult in good health. The CDR3 is CVSSLRTGEPNYGYTF. For the CDR3, the DNA is TGTGTCAGCAGCTTAAGAACAGGAGAACCTAACTATGGCTACACCTTC.